A single sample is the source of the 15 T cell receptor beta chains below, sequenced in a study of blood T cell repertoires in COVID-19. TCRdb keeps only in-frame clones here, not all; method: immunoSEQ multiplex PCR. The sample shows more than 300,000 clones, over 85% of them seen only once. What was sequenced was PBMCs or T cells enriched from blood (not recorded which). These receptors were collected from a woman in her twenties or thirties who had recovered from COVID-19.

The chain carries TRBV5-4 and TRBJ2-7, with 9 bases that match TRBD1. J lost 3 bases, V lost 5 bases, and 9 bases had no gene match. The CDR3 consists of 15 residues. Per germline, CDR1 SGHNT and CDR2 YYREEE (reference sequence). The CDR3 coding sequence is TGTGCCAGCAGACGTTCGGGACAGGGTCTCTACGAGCAGTACTTC. Protein: CASRRSGQGLYEQYF.

This clone was seen only once. The rearrangement joins TRBV28 to TRBJ1-1; D is undetermined. V lost 11 bases, J lost 2 bases, and 15 bases lay in between. CDR3 length equals 13 residues. Looked up from germline, CDR1 is MDHEN and CDR2 is SYDVKM. CDR3 in amino acids: CASGGSINTEAFF. The CDR3 DNA reads TGTGCCTCGGGCGGGAGTATTAACACTGAAGCTTTCTTT.

As DNA, the CDR3 is TGTGCCAGTACCCTTCGACAGGGGATGGGAGCTAACTATGGCTACACCTTC. Amino acids: CASTLRQGMGANYGYTF. The chain links TRBV19 to TRBJ1-2; the match to TRBD1 covers 8 bases. V was clipped by 7 bases and J by 0 bases; unmatched bases: 13. CDR1 and CDR2 from the germline V gene are LNHDA and SQIVND (reference sequence). The CDR3 totals 17 residues. Together with reference TRBV19 and TRBJ1-2, the CDR3 gives the full variable domain: DGGITQSPKYLFRKEGQNVTLSCEQNLNHDAMYWYRQDPGQGLRLIYYSQIVNDFQKGDIAEGYSVSREKKESFPLTVTSAQKNPTAFYLCASTLRQGMGANYGYTFGSGTRLTVV.

V and J are TRBV12-3 or TRBV12-4 and TRBJ1-2, with D unclear. V lost 3 bases, J lost 8 bases, and 13 bases lay in between. This CDR3 is built from 13 residues. The CDR3 is CASSFVLTGGYTF. The CDR3 DNA reads TGTGCCAGCAGTTTCGTTCTAACGGGAGGCTACACCTTC.

The chain carries TRBV19 and TRBJ1-2; 10 nucleotides agree with TRBD1. CDR3 length equals 17 residues. Losses at the gene ends were 10 bases for V and 8 bases for J; bases not matched to a gene: 22. Germline CDR1 reads LNHDA; CDR2 reads SQIVND (reference sequence). The CDR3 spells CATARTGTGVIFEGYTF. For the CDR3, the DNA is TGTGCCACGGCCCGCACCGGGACAGGGGTAATCTTCGAGGGCTACACCTTC.

V and J are TRBV2 and TRBJ2-1; D is perhaps TRBD2 (5 bases). CDR3 length equals 15 residues. V lost 5 bases, J lost 8 bases, and 19 bases lay in between. Germline V gene data show CDR1 as SNHLY and CDR2 as FYNNEI. CDR3 coding DNA: TGTGCCAGCAGTCTGTGGGGAGAAGAGTTGGATGAGCAGTTCTTC. It encodes CASSLWGEELDEQFF.

The CDR3 DNA is TGTGCCTGGAGCCGGGGTTTCTCCAATGAGCAGTTCTTC. It specifies CAWSRGFSNEQFF. The chain combines TRBV30 with TRBJ2-1; TRBD2 is a possible D gene (5 bases). The CDR3 runs to 13 residues. The ends were cut back, 3 bases at V and 6 bases at J, with 12 bases in the middle. Germline-derived CDR1 and CDR2 are GTSNPN and SVGIG (reference sequence).

This clone was found once. The chain has TRBV3-1 (or the pseudogene TRBV3-2) and TRBJ2-6; a possible D gene is TRBD2 (5 bases). Germline CDR1 and CDR2: LGHDT and YNNKEL (reference sequence). The V end was cut by 2 bases, the J end by 0 bases, with 17 bases between. The CDR3 has 19 amino acids. This CDR3 is CASSQSGSSWSSGANVLTF. The CDR3 DNA reads TGTGCCAGCAGCCAAAGTGGGTCTAGCTGGAGCTCTGGGGCCAACGTCCTGACTTTC.

The V gene is TRBV5-8, the J gene TRBJ1-5; 7 bases match TRBD1. CDR3 size: 14 residues. Germline lookup yields CDR1 SGHTS and CDR2 YDEGEE. The V segment lost 4 bases and the J segment 1 base; nucleotides outside the gene matches: 2. The CDR3 loop reads CASSLRGSNQPQHF. Here the CDR3 DNA reads TGTGCCAGCAGCCTCAGGGGGAGCAATCAGCCCCAGCATTTT.

The chain joins TRBV11-2 to TRBJ1-1; the match to TRBD1 covers 11 bases. The CDR3 contains 17 residues. Germline values: CDR1 SGHAT, CDR2 FQNNGV. Trimming took 2 bases from V and 1 from J; bases not matched to a gene: 6. The CDR3, as DNA: TGTGCCAGCAGCTTAAGCCGGACAGGGGGCTCGAACACTGAAGCTTTCTTT. Its translation is CASSLSRTGGSNTEAFF.

The chain links TRBV3-1 (or the pseudogene TRBV3-2) to TRBJ2-1; 8 bases are a match to TRBD2. J lost 4 bases, V lost 4 bases, and 6 bases had no gene match. The germline gives CDR1 LGHDT, CDR2 YNNKEL (reference sequence). CDR3 length: 15 residues. CDR3 nucleotides: TGTGCCAGCAGCCTCTTAACTAGCGGTTACAATGAGCAGTTCTTC. This translates into CASSLLTSGYNEQFF.

This clone was picked up one time. The chain employs TRBV5-4 and TRBJ1-1; possible D gene TRBD1, 6 bases. The CDR3 has 15 residues. Germline loops: CDR1 SGHNT, CDR2 YYREEE (reference sequence). V was clipped by 3 bases and J by 4 bases, with 16 bases between them. The CDR3, as DNA: TGTGCCAGCAGCTCCTCAGGGGCGCGTTTCACTGAAGCTTTCTTT. Protein product: CASSSSGARFTEAFF.

This sequence joins TRBV27 and TRBJ1-6; D is perhaps TRBD1 (6 bases). Germline values: CDR1 MNHEY, CDR2 SMNVEV (reference sequence). This CDR3 has 17 amino acids. V was clipped by 7 bases and J by 9 bases, with 25 bases between them. DNA of the CDR3: TGTGCCAGCACCCAGTATCAAAACAGGGCAATGCCTTCACCCCTCCACTTT. Protein product: CASTQYQNRAMPSPLHF.

The CDR3 bases are TGCAGCGACAGATCAATCCGATGGAACTATGGCTACACCTTC. Protein sequence: CSDRSIRWNYGYTF. The genes are TRBV29-1 and TRBJ1-2; D is unclear. The CDR3 sequence is 14 residues long. Germline CDR1 is SQVTM and CDR2 is ANQGSEA. V shed 7 bases and J shed 2 bases, with 17 bases lying between them.

With regard to this clone: At one boundary the junction diverges from the germline segment, which might be a read error. The chain uses TRBV15 and TRBJ2-7; tentatively, D is TRBD2 (6 bases). The germline gives CDR1 LNHNV, CDR2 YYDKDF (reference sequence). This CDR3 has 14 residues. CDR3 residues: CATSRDRGWRQSVF. CDR3 nucleotides: TGTGCCACCAGCAGAGATCGGGGGTGGCGACAGTCCGTCTTC.